These 10 T cell receptor beta chains share one sample of origin, sequenced in a study of shared clonotypes between healthy human individuals. This table comes from immunoSEQ multiplex PCR, and its TCRdb copy is limited to in-frame clones, with some not included. Here the sample spans 2 million to 2.5 million clones, roughly 92% being singletons. Material: naive CD4+ T cells from PBMCs. The subset was: CD45RA+ positively selected. All receptors come from a man aged 18-30 years in good health. Some clones in this sample may be carry-over from other donors' samples.

This clone was seen a single time. The identical CDR3 is also encoded by other nucleotide sequences in the sample. The rearrangement uses TRBV6-6 and TRBJ1-4, with D unresolved. Germline CDR1 is MNHNY and CDR2 is SVGAGI (reference sequence). This CDR3 contains 12 residues. The V end was cut by 2 bases, the J end by 2 bases, with 0 bases between. In DNA form, the CDR3 reads TGTGCCAGCAGTTACACTAATGAAAAACTGTTTTTT. Its translation is CASSYTNEKLFF.

The J gene is TRBJ2-3, the V gene TRBV7-3; 11 bases line up with TRBD2. CDR3 length: 15 amino acids. In germline, CDR1 is SGHTA, CDR2 FQGTGA. The V and J ends lost 5 bases and 5 bases, in that order; junction bases with no gene match: 6. CDR3 DNA sequence: TGTGCCAGCAGCAAACTAGCGGGAGTTATAGATACGCAGTATTTT. Translation gives CASSKLAGVIDTQYF.

The J gene is TRBJ1-4, the V gene TRBV7-9, with D perhaps TRBD1 (6 bases). Germline V lookup: CDR1 SEHNR, CDR2 FQNEAQ (reference sequence). The V end was cut by 8 bases, the J end by 4 bases, with 17 bases between. The CDR3 spans 15 residues. CDR3 in amino acids: CASAWGGQFNEKLFF. The CDR3 coding sequence is TGTGCCAGCGCTTGGGGGGGGCAGTTTAATGAAAAACTGTTTTTT.

This sequence joins TRBV27 and TRBJ2-7, with 7 positions matching TRBD2. Germline loops: CDR1 MNHEY, CDR2 SMNVEV (reference sequence). V trimming: 6 bases; J trimming: 3 bases; junction bases outside the gene matches: 2. The length of the CDR3 is 12 residues. The CDR3 DNA reads TGTGCCAGCAGCCCGGGGGGCTACGAGCAGTACTTC. It specifies CASSPGGYEQYF.

The chain recombines TRBV2 with TRBJ2-2; no firm D call. CDR3 length: 12 amino acids. Germline assignment: CDR1 SNHLY and CDR2 FYNNEI. V dropped 6 bases and J dropped 5 bases, with 7 bases sitting between them. The DNA for the CDR3 is TGTGCCAGCAGACCCGGTACCGGGGAGCTGTTTTTT. Translated, it gives CASRPGTGELFF.

As regards this clone: Different DNA sequences within this sample yield the same CDR3. The V call is TRBV19, the J call TRBJ1-4; D unresolved. The CDR3 is 14 residues long. Germline V gene sequence: CDR1 LNHDA, CDR2 SQIVND (reference sequence). V dropped 1 base and J dropped 8 bases, with 11 bases sitting between them. The CDR3 reads CASSIGPVGEKLFF. DNA of the CDR3: TGTGCCAGTAGTATAGGGCCGGTCGGGGAAAAACTGTTTTTT.

V gene TRBV5-5 combines with J gene TRBJ1-2, with D perhaps matching TRBD1 (6 bases). From germline, CDR1 is SGHKS and CDR2 YYEKEE (reference sequence). V was clipped by 0 bases and J by 12 bases, with 18 bases between them. The CDR3 extends over 14 amino acids. The CDR3, as DNA: TGTGCCAGCAGCTTGGTCGAGTGGGAGACAGGCCACACCTTC. Translation gives CASSLVEWETGHTF.

The V call is TRBV27, the J call TRBJ1-1; no reliable D call. The CDR3 loop spans 12 amino acids. V was cut by 7 bases and J by 1 base, with 7 bases left in between. Per germline, CDR1 MNHEY and CDR2 SMNVEV (reference sequence). CDR3 region: CASMPENTEAFF. CDR3 DNA sequence: TGTGCCAGCATGCCAGAGAACACTGAAGCTTTCTTT.

Concerning this clone itself: The sample holds other DNA sequences that translate to the same CDR3. The genes are TRBV15 and TRBJ2-7; D is unresolved. The CDR3 runs to 14 residues. Looked up from germline, CDR1 is LNHNV and CDR2 is YYDKDF (reference sequence). Between the trimmed V and J ends, which lost 1 base and 0 bases, there was a span of 7 bases. The CDR3 spells CATSRAGTSYEQYF. CDR3 bases: TGTGCCACCAGCAGAGCTGGCACCTCCTACGAGCAGTACTTC.

The rearrangement links TRBV28 to TRBJ1-4; tentative D call: TRBD1 (5 bases). Trimming took off 5 bases at V and 8 bases at J, with 18 bases between the two ends. CDR1 is MDHEN and CDR2 is SYDVKM in the germline V gene. The CDR3 length is 15 residues. CDR3 in amino acids: CASSIPPVGQEKLFF. Written as DNA, the CDR3 is TGTGCCAGCAGTATCCCCCCGGTGGGGCAGGAAAAACTGTTTTTT.